Below, one T cell receptor (beta chain) is given with its context. Here immunoSEQ multiplex PCR was the method, and the copy in TCRdb shows in-frame clones only, minus some. In the table there are roughly 76,000 clones, about 82% of which are singletons. The CDR3 spans 18 residues. CDR1 and CDR2 from the germline V gene are MDHEN and SYDVKM. Trimming left V 3 bases short and J 1 base short, with 21 bases between. These data originate in a study of OX40 agonist ivuxolimab in advanced cancers. The J gene is TRBJ1-1, the V gene TRBV28; D is uncertain. This specimen consisted of CD4+ or CD8+ T cells sorted from blood, obtained in a trial of the OX40 agonist ivuxolimab. This receptor was taken from an adult with an advanced solid tumor such as melanoma, head and neck, liver or kidney cancer. In DNA form, the CDR3 reads TGTGCCAGCAGTTTCAATCCACAATGGGGTAATTGGAACACTGAAGCTTTCTTT. Translating it yields CASSFNPQWGNWNTEAFF.